Below, 19 T cell receptor beta chains from the same sample are listed, as sequenced in a study of cytomegalovirus exposure and HLA in healthy donors. Vbeta (60) and Jbeta (13) primers were used in the PCR. This table comes from immunoSEQ multiplex PCR, and its TCRdb copy is limited to in-frame clones, with some not included. The sample holds 99,000 or so clones, about 78% seen once. The sequenced sample was PBMCs. The receptors were sampled from a man aged 25-45 years in good health and CMV-seronegative.

This clone was observed a handful of times. The V gene is TRBV14, the J gene TRBJ2-7, with D unclear. The V end lost 0 bases, the J end lost 0 bases, and 15 bases lay between the germline ends. CDR3 length equals 17 residues. Germline V gene data show CDR1 as SGHDN and CDR2 as FVKESK. Here the CDR3 reads CASSQDTFSRSSYEQYF. CDR3 bases: TGTGCCAGCAGCCAAGATACCTTTTCTAGGAGCTCCTACGAGCAGTACTTC.

This clone was counted a few times. V is TRBV18 and J is TRBJ2-7, with D tentatively TRBD1 (6 bases). Germline CDR1 is KGHSH and CDR2 is LQKENI. V was pared by 3 bases and J by 2 bases, with 8 bases between. This CDR3 is 13 amino acids long. CDR3 in DNA: TGTGCCAGCTCACCCGGGACAACCTACGAGCAGTACTTC. This gives the protein CASSPGTTYEQYF. Supplemented by reference TRBV18 and TRBJ2-7, the full variable domain reads NAGVMQNPRHLVRRRGQEARLRCSPMKGHSHVYWYRQLPEEGLKFMVYLQKENIIDESGMPKERFSAEFPKEGPSILRIQQVVRGDSAAYFCASSPGTTYEQYFGPGTRLTVT.

The V gene is TRBV4-3, the J gene TRBJ2-3; a weak D match, TRBD2 (5 bases). Trimming removed 0 bases at V and 4 bases at J, with 14 bases between. Per the germline V gene, CDR1 is LGHNA and CDR2 is YSLEER. The CDR3 is made up of 16 amino acids. CDR3 coding DNA: TGCGCCAGCAGCCAAGAAGCTGGTCGTAGCGCAGATACGCAGTATTTT. Encoded protein: CASSQEAGRSADTQYF.

The chain couples TRBV6-1 to TRBJ1-2; possibly TRBD1 for D (5 bases). Looked up from germline, CDR1 is MNHNS and CDR2 is SASEGT. This CDR3 contains 13 residues. Between the trimmed V and J ends, which lost 1 base and 8 bases, there was a span of 11 bases. The CDR3 here is CASSEGQRRGYTF. The CDR3 nucleotides read TGTGCCAGCAGTGAAGGACAGAGGAGAGGCTACACCTTC.

The genes are TRBV6-5 and TRBJ1-4; 7 positions match TRBD1. CDR3 size: 14 residues. Unmatched junction bases numbered 4, after V lost 6 bases and J lost 3 bases. CDR1 MNHEY and CDR2 SVGAGI come from the germline V gene. The CDR3: CASSKTGPNEKLFF. Here the CDR3 DNA reads TGTGCCAGCAGCAAGACAGGGCCTAATGAAAAACTGTTTTTT.

In its sample, this clone was seen once. At the DNA level, this CDR3 is encoded by other sequences in the same sample as well. The V gene is TRBV2, the J gene TRBJ2-5, with 9 bases aligning to TRBD1. Germline trimming cut 5 bases from V and 4 bases from J; bases unmatched to any gene: 2. Germline CDR1 and CDR2: SNHLY and FYNNEI. CDR3 length equals 13 residues. The CDR3 DNA is TGTGCCAGCAGTCCGGGACAGGGAGAGACCCAGTACTTC. It is translated as CASSPGQGETQYF.

This clone was seen only once. The chain couples TRBV5-1 to TRBJ1-1, with 9 bases lining up with TRBD1. The CDR3 covers 15 residues. Germline V gene data show CDR1 as SGHRS and CDR2 as YFSETQ. The J segment lost 5 bases and the V segment lost 4 bases, leaving 9 bases of the junction unmatched. The CDR3 coding sequence is TGCGCCAGCAGCGAAGGGACAGGGCGAGTAACTGAAGCTTTCTTT. This sequence encodes CASSEGTGRVTEAFF.

The V gene is TRBV7-9, the J gene TRBJ2-1, with 10 nucleotides matching TRBD2. The J segment lost 6 bases and the V segment lost 5 bases, leaving 7 bases of the junction unmatched. The CDR3 sequence is 15 residues long. Per the germline V gene, CDR1 is SEHNR and CDR2 is FQNEAQ (reference sequence). In nucleotides, the CDR3 is TGTGCCAGCAGCGCAATAGCGGGAGGACTCAATGAGCAGTTCTTC. Translated: CASSAIAGGLNEQFF.

This clone was counted between two and nine times. The chain joins TRBV5-1 to TRBJ2-1, with TRBD1 matching over 8 bases. Unmatched junction bases numbered 6, after V lost 3 bases and J lost 4 bases. The CDR3 loop spans 15 amino acids. The germline gives CDR1 SGHRS, CDR2 YFSETQ. Written as DNA, the CDR3 is TGCGCCAGCAGCTCTGACAGGGGCAATTACAATGAGCAGTTCTTC. Its translation is CASSSDRGNYNEQFF.

In its sample, this clone was seen once. The DNA of the CDR3 is TGTGCCAGCAGGGGGGACAGCTACGAGCAGTACTTC. Protein: CASRGDSYEQYF. The chain employs TRBV2 and TRBJ2-5; 7 nucleotides align to TRBD1. The tail of the sequence fits TRBJ2-7 better, so the J call may be wrong. Germline CDR1 SNHLY, CDR2 FYNNEI. The CDR3 is 12 residues long.

V and J are TRBV21-1 and TRBJ1-5; the table calls TRBD1, which could not be checked here. TRBV21-1 is shown as a pseudogene. The CDR3 extends over 14 amino acids. DNA for the CDR3: TGTGCCAGCAGCCCGGGACAGAACAATCAGCCCCAGCATTTT. It codes for CASSPGQNNQPQHF.

The rearrangement joins TRBV27 to TRBJ1-1; D possibly corresponds to TRBD1 (6 bases). The germline gives CDR1 MNHEY, CDR2 SMNVEV (reference sequence). Trimming took off 3 bases at V and 1 base at J, with 9 bases between the two ends. The length of the CDR3 is 14 residues. DNA for the CDR3: TGTGCCAGCAGTTTTTCGACAGGGAACACTGAAGCTTTCTTT. This encodes CASSFSTGNTEAFF.

CDR3 in DNA: TGTGCCAGCAGCTTAGGGACAGGGACCACAGATACGCAGTATTTT. It is translated as CASSLGTGTTDTQYF. The V gene is TRBV11-3, the J gene TRBJ2-3, with 8 bases fitting TRBD1. In germline, CDR1 is SGHNT, CDR2 YENEEA. The V gene end was trimmed by 1 base and the J gene end by 2 bases; junction bases not matched to a gene: 2. This CDR3 region has 15 residues.

The rearrangement uses TRBV10-2 and TRBJ2-7; TRBD2 matches 10 bases. The CDR3 extends over 16 amino acids. Germline assignment: CDR1 WSHSY and CDR2 SAAADI. V lost 8 bases and J lost 2; bases outside the gene matches: 12. The CDR3 bases are TGCGCCAGCCGCAGCCCCCTAAGCGGGAGGGCCTACGAGCAGTACTTC. It is translated as CASRSPLSGRAYEQYF.

The J gene is TRBJ1-3, the V gene TRBV29-1; D not certain. V lost 4 bases to trimming and J lost 3 bases, with 7 bases between them. The CDR3 extends over 12 amino acids. Germline lookup yields CDR1 SQVTM and CDR2 ANQGSEA. The CDR3 nucleotides read TGCAGCGTTGTGTCGGGTGGAAACACCATATATTTT. This gives the protein CSVVSGGNTIYF. The full variable domain, rest sourced from reference TRBV29-1 and TRBJ1-3, is SAVISQKPSRDICQRGTSLTIQCQVDSQVTMMFWYRQQPGQSLTLIATANQGSEATYESGFVIDKFPISRPNLTFSTLTVSNMSPEDSSIYLCSVVSGGNTIYFGEGSWLTVV.

The rearrangement joins TRBV5-4 to TRBJ2-3, with 7 bases identical to TRBD2. CDR3 size: 15 residues. V shed 0 bases, J shed 1 base, and the junction held 2 bases outside the gene matches. Germline assignment: CDR1 SGHNT and CDR2 YYREEE (reference sequence). The CDR3 loop reads CASSLALAGTDTQYF. The CDR3 nucleotides are TGTGCCAGCAGCTTGGCCCTAGCGGGCACAGATACGCAGTATTTT. The variable domain in full, completed from reference TRBV5-4 and TRBJ2-3, reads ETGVTQSPTHLIKTRGQQVTLRCSSQSGHNTVSWYQQALGQGPQFIFQYYREEENGRGNFPPRFSGLQFPNYSSELNVNALELDDSALYLCASSLALAGTDTQYFGPGTRLTVL.

On this clone itself: This sample includes further DNA sequences coding for the same CDR3. The chain links TRBV7-9 to TRBJ2-3; tentatively, D is TRBD1 (6 bases). The germline CDR1 and CDR2 sequences are SEHNR and FQNEAQ (reference sequence). The CDR3 sequence is 17 residues long. The V end lost 0 bases, the J end lost 0 bases, and 13 bases lay between the germline ends. CDR3 sequence reads: CASSLAPDRPSTDTQYF. CDR3 in DNA: TGTGCCAGCAGCTTAGCTCCGGACAGACCTAGCACAGATACGCAGTATTTT.

The rearrangement joins TRBV5-6 to TRBJ2-7; D is undetermined. CDR1 is SGHDT and CDR2 is YYEEEE in the germline V gene. V lost 4 bases and J lost 0, with 8 bases in between. The CDR3 covers 13 residues. The DNA of the CDR3 is TGTGCCAGCAGCGCTGTTAGCTCCTACGAGCAGTACTTC. Protein: CASSAVSSYEQYF. The variable domain in full, completed from reference TRBV5-6 and TRBJ2-7, reads DAGVTQSPTHLIKTRGQQVTLRCSPKSGHDTVSWYQQALGQGPQFIFQYYEEEERQRGNFPDRFSGHQFPNYSSELNVNALLLGDSALYLCASSAVSSYEQYFGPGTRLTVT.

The chain couples TRBV5-5 to TRBJ2-7, with a weak D call TRBD1 (5 bases). Germline V gene lookup returns CDR1 SGHKS and CDR2 YYEKEE (reference sequence). Trimming left V 0 bases short and J 4 bases short, with 8 bases between. The CDR3 loop spans 13 amino acids. CDR3: CASSLGTPYEQYF. The CDR3 DNA sequence: TGTGCCAGCAGCTTGGGGACACCGTACGAGCAGTACTTC.